The next 20 T cell receptor beta chains were all read from a single sample in a study of blood T cells in healthy people across ages. Sample-barcoded 5' priming and a J-beta primer mix drove a second PCR of 7 to 11 cycles. In TCRdb, the 5' RACE reads were re-called with MiXCR into one record per CDR3 protein. The data contain some 1 million distinct CDR3 sequences, less than 50% of them singletons. The material sequenced was blood. The receptors stem from an older woman in good health.

The rearrangement joins TRBV13 to TRBJ1-2; 9 bases fit TRBD1. V was pared by 5 bases and J by 1 base, with 8 bases of the junction left unmatched. The germline V gene encodes CDR1 PRHDT and CDR2 FYEKMQ (reference sequence). The CDR3 spans 16 residues. The DNA for the CDR3 is TGTGCCAGCAGCGACGGACAGGGGTCTTTTAACTATGGCTACACCTTC. Its protein is CASSDGQGSFNYGYTF. Based on the CDR3 plus reference TRBV13 and TRBJ1-2, the full variable domain is AAGVIQSPRHLIKEKRETATLKCYPIPRHDTVYWYQQGPGQDPQFLISFYEKMQSDKGSIPDRFSAQQFSDYHSELNMSSLELGDSALYFCASSDGQGSFNYGYTFGSGTRLTVV.

This chain connects TRBV5-1 to TRBJ2-7; 13 bases are a match to TRBD2. Per germline, CDR1 SGHRS and CDR2 YFSETQ. The CDR3 is 16 residues long. Trimming at V came to 3 bases and at J to 0 bases, leaving 3 bases not matched to a gene. The CDR3 coding sequence is TGCGCCAGCAGCTCGGGACTAGCGGGACGCTCCTACGAGCAGTACTTC. Its protein is CASSSGLAGRSYEQYF.

The chain links TRBV29-1 to TRBJ2-5; D tentatively reads TRBD1 or TRBD2 (5 bases each). Per germline, CDR1 SQVTM and CDR2 ANQGSEA. V lost 5 bases and J 11 bases, leaving 30 bases between the germline ends. The CDR3 runs 16 residues. The CDR3 protein is CSVFPGQLGRGDEQYF. The CDR3 region has the DNA TGCAGCGTTTTTCCGGGGCAGCTGGGTAGAGGCGATGAGCAGTACTTC.

This rearrangement joins TRBV5-4 to TRBJ2-3; D is uncertain. The CDR3 extends over 16 amino acids. Germline values: CDR1 SGHNT, CDR2 YYREEE (reference sequence). V was trimmed by 0 bases and J by 0 bases, leaving 11 bases between them. CDR3 amino acids: CASSLGRSLSTDTQYF. The DNA for the CDR3 is TGTGCCAGCAGCTTGGGCAGGTCCCTTAGCACAGATACGCAGTATTTT.

There are a few counts of this clonotype. This chain links TRBV3-1 with TRBJ2-7; 12 nucleotides align to TRBD1. Trimming cost V 0 bases and J 2 bases; bases outside gene matches: 2. The CDR3 is 16 residues long. In germline, CDR1 is LGHDT, CDR2 YNNKEL (reference sequence). The CDR3 spells CASSQEGTGGTYEQYF. The CDR3 bases are TGTGCCAGCAGCCAAGAAGGGACAGGGGGCACCTACGAGCAGTACTTC.

J is TRBJ2-2 and V is TRBV11-2; 9 positions agree with TRBD2. CDR1 is SGHAT and CDR2 is FQNNGV in the germline V gene. With V trimmed by 3 bases and J by 4 bases, 6 bases remained unmatched. The CDR3 contains 16 residues. The CDR3 DNA reads as TGTGCCAGCAGCTTCGGAGCGGGAGGTTTCACCGGGGAGCTGTTTTTT. It codes for CASSFGAGGFTGELFF. Combining the CDR3 with reference TRBV11-2 and TRBJ2-2 gives the whole variable domain EAGVAQSPRYKIIEKRQSVAFWCNPISGHATLYWYQQILGQGPKLLIQFQNNGVVDDSQLPKDRFSAERLKGVDSTLKIQPAKLEDSAVYLCASSFGAGGFTGELFFGEGSRLTVL.

This clonotype has more than one count but fewer than ten. CDR3: CASILQASNTEAFF. The CDR3, as DNA: TGTGCCAGCATCCTACAGGCGTCAAACACTGAAGCTTTCTTT. The chain joins TRBV11-2 to TRBJ1-1; possible D gene TRBD1, 5 bases. The V end was cut by 7 bases, the J end by 2 bases, with 14 bases between. The CDR3 totals 14 residues. Germline-derived CDR1 and CDR2 are SGHAT and FQNNGV.

This clonotype was seen more than once but under ten times. The genes are TRBV27 and TRBJ1-4; no reliable D call. The germline CDR1 and CDR2 sequences are MNHEY and SMNVEV (reference sequence). The ends were cut back, 5 bases at V and 7 bases at J, with 5 bases in the middle. The CDR3 has 11 residues. CDR3 amino acids: CASSRAEKLFF. CDR3 in DNA: TGTGCCAGCAGTAGGGCTGAAAAACTGTTTTTT.

This clonotype came up a few times. This sequence joins TRBV7-2 and TRBJ2-5, with TRBD2 matching over 8 bases. This CDR3 comprises 15 residues. CDR1 and CDR2 (germline): SGHTA, FQGNSA. J was trimmed by 4 bases and V by 1 base; bases with no gene match: 5. CDR3 sequence reads: CASSLESSGRETQYF. The CDR3 DNA sequence: TGTGCCAGCAGCTTAGAGTCCAGCGGGAGAGAGACCCAGTACTTC.

V gene TRBV20-1 combines with J gene TRBJ2-5, with D maybe TRBD1 (6 bases). This CDR3 comprises 17 residues. Trimming took off 0 bases at V and 1 base at J, with 18 bases between the two ends. The V gene's germline CDR1 is DFQATT and CDR2 SNEGSKA (reference sequence). CDR3 amino acids: CSARDPDSPVPQETQYF. The CDR3, as DNA: TGCAGTGCTAGAGACCCGGACAGCCCAGTACCCCAAGAGACCCAGTACTTC.

The chain is built from TRBV7-3 and TRBJ2-5, with D possibly matching TRBD2 (5 bases). V lost 2 bases, J lost 3 bases, and 19 bases lay in between. This CDR3 is built from 17 residues. CDR1 and CDR2 from the germline V gene are SGHTA and FQGTGA. The CDR3 reads CASSLPPLRWRKETQYF. Here the CDR3 DNA reads TGTGCCAGCAGCTTACCCCCACTTAGATGGAGGAAAGAGACCCAGTACTTC.

The chain uses TRBV6-1 and TRBJ2-4, with 11 positions matching TRBD2. The J call could be wrong; TRBJ2-7 is a better fit for the DNA end. The CDR3 extends over 17 amino acids. The germline CDR1 and CDR2 sequences are MNHNS and SASEGT. CDR3 DNA sequence: TGTGCCAGCAGTGGCCTTTTAGCGGGAGGGCCGTTCGGCGAGCAGTACTTC. This sequence encodes CASSGLLAGGPFGEQYF.

The CDR3 coding sequence is TGTGCCAGCAGTTCGGGTTCGTCTAAAAACATTCAGTACTTC. Translated: CASSSGSSKNIQYF. The gene calls are TRBV6-5 and TRBJ2-4; D uncertain. V lost 4 bases and J lost 4, with 11 bases in between. The CDR3 length is 14 residues. In germline, CDR1 is MNHEY, CDR2 SVGAGI.

The chain links TRBV12-3 or TRBV12-4 to TRBJ1-5; D unclear. The V end lost 3 bases, the J end lost 7 bases, and 13 bases lay between the germline ends. The CDR3 totals 14 residues. CDR3 sequence: CASSFGGIEQPQHF. CDR3 DNA: TGTGCCAGCAGTTTTGGCGGGATCGAACAGCCCCAGCATTTT.

V is TRBV5-1 and J is TRBJ2-5; a possible D gene is TRBD2 (5 bases). The V gene lost 2 bases and the J gene lost 1 base, with 15 bases spanning the gap. This CDR3 has 16 amino acids. The germline V gene encodes CDR1 SGHRS and CDR2 YFSETQ. DNA of the CDR3: TGCGCCAGCAGCTTAGAGGTCCAGCGGACCCAAGAGACCCAGTACTTC. It is translated as CASSLEVQRTQETQYF.

The rearrangement joins TRBV10-3 to TRBJ2-3, with 8 bases fitting TRBD1. CDR3 length: 15 amino acids. With V trimmed by 8 bases and J by 2 bases, 9 bases remained unmatched. Per germline, CDR1 ENHRY and CDR2 SYGVKD. DNA of the CDR3: TGTGCCATCCGAGCCTTGGACAGGGCCACAGATACGCAGTATTTT. Amino acid sequence: CAIRALDRATDTQYF.

This chain links TRBV10-2 with TRBJ2-1, with D possibly being TRBD1 or TRBD2 (5 bases each). The germline V gene encodes CDR1 WSHSY and CDR2 SAAADI. Trimming shortened V by 2 bases and J by 8 bases, and 19 bases separated the two germline ends. The CDR3 totals 16 residues. This CDR3 is CASSENGGSRGDEQFF. For the CDR3, the DNA is TGCGCCAGCAGTGAGAATGGGGGTAGCCGGGGCGATGAGCAGTTCTTC.

A word on this clonotype: This may be a read error: a much more frequent sequence differs by one nucleotide. The J gene is TRBJ2-7, the V gene TRBV27; 8 bases map to TRBD1. The J segment lost 2 bases and the V segment lost 8 bases, leaving 8 bases of the junction unmatched. CDR3 size: 14 residues. CDR1 and CDR2 (germline): MNHEY, SMNVEV (reference sequence). CDR3 DNA: TGTGCCAGCTGTATTGGACAGGGTACCTACGAGCAGTACTTC. It codes for CASCIGQGTYEQYF.

For this clonotype: A much larger clone differs from this one at a single base, so this may be a read error. The J gene is TRBJ2-7, the V gene TRBV3-1; tentatively, D is TRBD1 or TRBD2 (6 bases each). Germline V gene sequence: CDR1 LGHDT, CDR2 YNNKEL (reference sequence). The length of the CDR3 is 18 residues. The CDR3 here is CASNQDLGGRLSSYEQYF. The CDR3 region has the DNA TGTGCCAGCAACCAAGATCTCGGGGGCAGACTAAGCTCCTACGAGCAGTACTTC.

The gene calls are TRBV10-3 and TRBJ2-7, with a tentative D call TRBD2 (6 bases). Trimming shortened V by 0 bases and J by 2 bases, and 11 bases separated the two germline ends. CDR1 and CDR2 (germline): ENHRY, SYGVKD. The CDR3 totals 15 residues. The CDR3 DNA sequence: TGTGCCATCAGTGAGTCGAGGACTATTCCCTACGAGCAGTACTTC. Translating it yields CAISESRTIPYEQYF.